Sequencing of this TCR beta chain was carried out in a study of regulatory T cells in long-lasting Graves disease. General study points: Because few samples were included, accuracy may have been lower.

Turning to this clonotype: Antigen: not known. Since a much larger clone is just one base distant, this may be a read error.

This sample's time point: newly diagnosed GD, antithyroid drugs for less than 3 months. Extracted RNA from PBMCs served as the source of the TCR library. Combining iRepertoire HTBI primers with Arm-PCR of CDR3 regions, the authors built TCR beta libraries. A single record per CDR3 protein comes from TCRdb applying MiXCR to the multiplex PCR reads. The table has hundreds of thousands of distinct CDR3 sequences, less than 20% seen once. The CDR3 consists of 15 residues. CDR1 SNHLY and CDR2 FYNNEI come from the germline V gene. A further study also used this sample, focusing on T cells in Graves' hyperthyroidism and ophthalmopathy. That study reports: The TCR CDR3 first-round RT-PCR relied on the HTBI primer set.

This receptor was identified in a woman in her thirties with Graves disease. Specimen: peripheral blood mononuclear cells (PBMCs), collected at new diagnosis, from a patient treated with antithyroid drugs. The chain carries TRBV2 and TRBJ2-1; TRBD1 matches 9 bases. CDR3: CASRQDRGYYNGQFF. The CDR3 nucleotides read TGTGCCAGCAGGCAGGACAGGGGTTATTACAATGGGCAGTTCTTC.